This T cell receptor beta chain comes out of a study of blood T cell repertoires in COVID-19. Authors' analysis steps: Amplification with reference gene primers provided the estimates of nucleated cell counts. TCRdb's copy holds only in-frame clones and misses some; the assay was immunoSEQ multiplex PCR. That table gives V, J and clone size, and the DNA gave D and trimming. Of 150,000 to 200,000 clones listed, around 85% are singletons. This clone showed up just once. CDR3 length: 16 amino acids. Germline V gene data show CDR1 as LGHNA and CDR2 as YNFKEQ. V trimming: 0 bases; J trimming: 4 bases; junction bases outside the gene matches: 2.

This rearrangement joins TRBV4-2 to TRBJ1-3; TRBD1 matches 11 bases. Sample: peripheral blood. The source of this sequence is a human donor with acute or convalescent COVID-19. The donor label of this sample is uncertain. The CDR3 coding sequence is TGTGCCAGCAGCCAAGAGGACAGGGGGCCGGGAAACACCATATATTTT. Its protein product is CASSQEDRGPGNTIYF.